A single sample gave rise to the 21 T cell receptor beta chains below, sequenced in a study of T cell responses to AZD1222 COVID-19 vaccine. The repertoire was sequenced with immunoSEQ multiplex PCR; TCRdb's copy has only in-frame clones and lacks some. The data hold around 150,000 clones, with roughly 92% observed a single time. The sample here was peripheral blood, taken 28 days after the second AZD1222 dose. These receptors came from an adult who received the AZD1222 COVID-19 vaccine.

The rearrangement uses TRBV29-1 and TRBJ1-5, with D perhaps matching TRBD1 (5 bases). V gave up 4 bases and J gave up 3 bases, with 7 bases separating them. CDR3 length: 12 amino acids. Germline CDR1 SQVTM, CDR2 ANQGSEA. The CDR3 here is CSVGGVNQPQHF. The CDR3 coding sequence is TGCAGCGTTGGAGGGGTCAATCAGCCCCAGCATTTT.

As for this clone: Its ends do not fully match the called genes, so a read error is possible. The rearrangement joins TRBV7-2 to TRBJ2-7; D unresolved. Germline loops: CDR1 SGHTA, CDR2 FQGNSA. The CDR3 has 13 amino acids. The CDR3 nucleotides read TGTGCCAGCAGCTTAGCCGGGTATTACGGGCAGTACTTC. Residues: CASSLAGYYGQYF.

Written as DNA, the CDR3 is TGCGCCAGCAGCCAAGGGACAGGGGCGGGATATGGCTACACCTTC. Protein: CASSQGTGAGYGYTF. J is TRBJ1-2 and V is TRBV4-3; 9 bases are a match to TRBD1. V shed 1 base, J shed 5 bases, and the junction held 5 bases outside the gene matches. The CDR3 has 15 residues. Germline lookup yields CDR1 LGHNA and CDR2 YSLEER.

The chain uses TRBV5-4 and TRBJ2-4, with TRBD2 matching 7 bases. The CDR3 consists of 15 residues. Germline CDR1 is SGHNT and CDR2 is YYREEE (reference sequence). Losses at the gene ends were 4 bases for V and 8 bases for J; bases not matched to a gene: 12. The CDR3: CASSPDMTRGDIQYF. For the CDR3, the DNA is TGTGCCAGCAGCCCCGATATGACTCGGGGGGACATTCAGTACTTC.

This sequence joins TRBV4-2 and TRBJ1-1; D gene ambiguous. The CDR3 is 13 residues long. V lost 7 bases, J lost 1 base, and 10 bases lay in between. Germline V lookup: CDR1 LGHNA, CDR2 YNFKEQ. The CDR3 sequence: CASTVGRNTEAFF. The CDR3 region has the DNA TGTGCCAGCACAGTCGGGCGGAACACTGAAGCTTTCTTT.

This clone showed up just once. The chain joins TRBV7-8 to TRBJ2-1, with 7 bases fitting TRBD2. Germline trimming cut 1 base from V and 4 bases from J; bases unmatched to any gene: 7. Germline assignment: CDR1 SGHVS and CDR2 FQNEAQ. The CDR3 extends over 16 amino acids. DNA for the CDR3: TGTGCCAGCAGCTTAGACTGGAGCGGGATGTACAATGAGCAGTTCTTC. This gives the protein CASSLDWSGMYNEQFF.

V is TRBV28 and J is TRBJ2-7; no reliable D call. The CDR3 is made up of 12 amino acids. Germline-derived CDR1 and CDR2 are MDHEN and SYDVKM. V was clipped by 5 bases and J by 4 bases, with 9 bases between them. The CDR3 DNA reads TGTGCCAGCAGTCCGGATCTATACGAGCAGTACTTC. As protein: CASSPDLYEQYF.

The rearrangement links TRBV5-4 to TRBJ2-7; D is possibly TRBD2 (5 bases). V dropped 4 bases and J dropped 4 bases, with 21 bases sitting between them. This CDR3 region has 16 residues. The germline V gene encodes CDR1 SGHNT and CDR2 YYREEE (reference sequence). CDR3 DNA: TGTGCCAGCAGCGCGAGGACTCTCAACCATCCGTACGAGCAGTACTTC. Translating gives CASSARTLNHPYEQYF.

This sequence joins TRBV6-5 and TRBJ1-5; D gene unclear. Trimming left V 6 bases short and J 2 bases short, with 11 bases between. This CDR3 contains 14 residues. From germline, CDR1 is MNHEY and CDR2 SVGAGI. DNA for the CDR3: TGTGCCAGCAGAGGAGGGTTCGGCAATCAGCCCCAGCATTTT. This sequence encodes CASRGGFGNQPQHF.

The chain employs TRBV18 and TRBJ1-2, with 7 bases aligning to TRBD1. Germline V gene sequence: CDR1 KGHSH, CDR2 LQKENI. J gave up 2 bases and V 3 bases, and 6 bases lay outside the gene matches. This CDR3 has 15 residues. This chain's CDR3 is CASSPSDRPNYGYTF. The CDR3 nucleotides read TGTGCCAGCTCACCCTCGGACAGGCCGAACTATGGCTACACCTTC.

The rearrangement uses TRBV2 and TRBJ1-5; no definite D call. Germline V gives CDR1 SNHLY, CDR2 FYNNEI. Between the trimmed V and J ends, which lost 8 bases and 7 bases, there was a span of 15 bases. The CDR3 runs to 13 residues. Here the CDR3 DNA reads TGTGCCAGCGGGCTTGATTCTTGGCAGCCCCAGCATTTT. This codes for CASGLDSWQPQHF.

The V and J genes are TRBV9 and TRBJ1-2, with D maybe TRBD1 (5 bases). There are 14 residues in the CDR3. The germline CDR1 and CDR2 sequences are SGDLS and YYNGEE. V lost 0 bases to trimming and J lost 2 bases, with 8 bases between them. CDR3 bases: TGTGCCAGCAGCGTAGGCGGGGCGAACTATGGCTACACCTTC. It codes for CASSVGGANYGYTF.

The J gene is TRBJ2-3, the V gene TRBV24-1; 8 nucleotides line up with TRBD2. The CDR3 length is 16 residues. Germline CDR1 and CDR2: KGHDR and SFDVKD. V trimming: 0 bases; J trimming: 4 bases; junction bases outside the gene matches: 5. CDR3 DNA: TGTGCCACCAGTGATTTGGCTAGCGGGTACGCAGATACGCAGTATTTT. Translated: CATSDLASGYADTQYF.

This clone occurred once. The genes are TRBV2 and TRBJ1-1; 7 bases are shared with TRBD1. The CDR3 is made up of 14 amino acids. The V gene end was trimmed by 4 bases and the J gene end by 0 bases; junction bases not matched to a gene: 2. Germline V gene data show CDR1 as SNHLY and CDR2 as FYNNEI. CDR3 protein: CASSGDSMNTEAFF. For the CDR3, the DNA is TGTGCCAGCAGTGGGGACAGCATGAACACTGAAGCTTTCTTT.

The chain links TRBV9 to TRBJ1-2; maybe TRBD1 (5 bases). Trimming took off 4 bases at V and 7 bases at J, with 14 bases between the two ends. This CDR3 has 13 residues. The germline CDR1 and CDR2 sequences are SGDLS and YYNGEE. The CDR3 bases are TGTGCCAGCAGCCCCAGCGGGACCGGTGGCTACACCTTC. Protein: CASSPSGTGGYTF.

The V call is TRBV18, the J call TRBJ2-7; D perhaps matches TRBD1 (5 bases). Trimming cost V 5 bases and J 5 bases, with 13 bases left between them. The germline gives CDR1 KGHSH, CDR2 LQKENI. This CDR3 comprises 13 residues. The CDR3 loop reads CASSYQGSHEQYF. The CDR3, as DNA: TGTGCCAGCTCATACCAGGGTTCCCACGAGCAGTACTTC.

The chain joins TRBV2 to TRBJ2-7; TRBD1 matches at 11 bases. CDR1 is SNHLY and CDR2 is FYNNEI in the germline V gene. V lost 0 bases, J lost 12 bases, and 10 bases stayed unmatched. There are 15 residues in the CDR3. The CDR3 here is CASSEAQRGQGVRYF. DNA of the CDR3: TGTGCCAGCAGTGAAGCGCAGAGGGGACAGGGGGTTAGGTACTTC. Full variable domain (missing parts from reference TRBV2 and TRBJ2-7): EPEVTQTPSHQVTQMGQEVILRCVPISNHLYFYWYRQILGQKVEFLVSFYNNEISEKSEIFDDQFSVERPDGSNFTLKIRSTKLEDSAMYFCASSEAQRGQGVRYFGPGTRLTVT.

The chain recombines TRBV7-9 with TRBJ1-1; TRBD1 agrees at 7 bases. This CDR3 is 15 amino acids long. Trimming removed 7 bases from V and 0 bases from J; junction bases left unmatched: 8. Per the germline V gene, CDR1 is SEHNR and CDR2 is FQNEAQ (reference sequence). In DNA form, the CDR3 reads TGTGCCAGCACCAATTACAGGGGCATGAACACTGAAGCTTTCTTT. Protein: CASTNYRGMNTEAFF.

In the case of this clone: Distinct nucleotide sequences in the sample also encode this CDR3. This chain links TRBV9 with TRBJ1-2; D possibly corresponds to TRBD1 (5 bases). With 0 bases removed from V and 2 bases from J, the gap between germline ends came to 5 bases. Germline values: CDR1 SGDLS, CDR2 YYNGEE. This CDR3 is 13 amino acids long. CDR3 sequence reads: CASSVDRNYGYTF. The CDR3 DNA is TGTGCCAGCAGCGTAGACAGGAACTATGGCTACACCTTC.

The J gene is TRBJ1-5, the V gene TRBV21-1; the table names TRBD1, a call not compared with the DNA. TRBV21-1 constitutes a pseudogene. This CDR3 region has 16 residues. The CDR3 DNA sequence: TGTGCCAGCAGCAAAGTCAGGGGTCGAGGCAATCAGCCCCAGCATTTT. This translates into CASSKVRGRGNQPQHF.

The rearrangement uses TRBV24-1 and TRBJ2-1, with TRBD1 as a possible D gene (6 bases). CDR3 length equals 16 residues. Germline loops: CDR1 KGHDR, CDR2 SFDVKD. V dropped 3 bases and J dropped 6 bases, with 17 bases sitting between them. This CDR3 is CATSDTRTVLGNEQFF. CDR3 bases: TGTGCCACCAGTGATACGAGGACAGTTTTGGGCAATGAGCAGTTCTTC.